Below, 10 T cell receptor beta chains from the same sample are listed, as sequenced in a study of PD-1 blockade in classical Hodgkin lymphoma. Brentuximab vedotin exposure varied among the patients, all of whom had relapsed after autologous stem cell transplantation. Libraries were prepared by immunoSEQ multiplex PCR; TCRdb keeps only in-frame clonotypes and omits some of them. The profile shows approximately 12,000 clones, over 75% of them singletons. The source material was peripheral blood mononuclear cells (PBMCs), sampled at baseline. The source of these receptors is a human donor with classical Hodgkin lymphoma.

V usage is TRBV5-1 and J usage is TRBJ2-3; D gene unclear. Trimming took off 0 bases at V and 6 bases at J, with 11 bases between the two ends. The CDR3 covers 14 residues. Germline CDR1 SGHRS, CDR2 YFSETQ. Written as DNA, the CDR3 is TGCGCCAGCAGCTTGGCGGTGGTCGCGGATACGCAGTATTTT. It encodes CASSLAVVADTQYF. Using reference TRBV5-1 and TRBJ2-3 for the parts outside the CDR3, the full variable domain is KAGVTQTPRYLIKTRGQQVTLSCSPISGHRSVSWYQQTPGQGLQFLFEYFSETQRNKGNFPGRFSGRQFSNSRSEMNVSTLELGDSALYLCASSLAVVADTQYFGPGTRLTVL.

The rearrangement links TRBV30 to TRBJ1-2; TRBD1 might be the D (6 bases). The V end lost 0 bases, the J end lost 6 bases, and 17 bases lay between the germline ends. The germline V gene has CDR1 GTSNPN and CDR2 SVGIG (reference sequence). The CDR3 is 15 residues long. The CDR3 region is CAWSVRGTGNHGYTF. The CDR3 nucleotides are TGTGCCTGGAGTGTGAGGGGCACAGGGAACCATGGCTACACCTTC.

The V and J genes are TRBV2 and TRBJ1-4; possibly TRBD1 for D (5 bases). Trimming took off 1 base at V and 8 bases at J, with 17 bases between the two ends. CDR1 SNHLY and CDR2 FYNNEI come from the germline V gene. The CDR3 covers 16 residues. As DNA, the CDR3 is TGTGCCAGCAGTGAAGGAAGGGGATTTCTGGGAGAAAAACTGTTTTTT. This encodes CASSEGRGFLGEKLFF.

The table lists this clone with a count of one. The chain uses TRBV9 and TRBJ1-2; 7 bases are a match to TRBD1. Trimming took 0 bases from V and 7 from J; bases not matched to a gene: 6. The CDR3 is 14 residues long. Per germline, CDR1 SGDLS and CDR2 YYNGEE. The CDR3 is CASSVGEGALGYTF. The CDR3 nucleotides read TGTGCCAGCAGCGTAGGGGAGGGGGCACTTGGCTACACCTTC.

This clone appeared a single time. The chain has TRBV30 and TRBJ1-2, with TRBD1 matching over 7 bases. The CDR3 is made up of 20 amino acids. The junction had 20 bases not matched to a gene; V was cut back by 0 bases and J by 1 base. CDR1 and CDR2 (germline): GTSNPN, SVGIG (reference sequence). The CDR3 bases are TGTGCCTGGAGTGTACCTTCCTCCGGGACAGAGGTAAGGAGTAACTATGGCTACACCTTC. Amino acids: CAWSVPSSGTEVRSNYGYTF.

The chain links TRBV9 to TRBJ1-2; no reliable D call. The V gene's germline CDR1 is SGDLS and CDR2 YYNGEE. This CDR3 contains 14 residues. Trimming left V 4 bases short and J 3 bases short, with 13 bases between. The CDR3 loop reads CASSRWSADYGYTF. CDR3 bases: TGTGCCAGCAGCCGGTGGTCAGCGGACTATGGCTACACCTTC. Combining the CDR3 with reference TRBV9 and TRBJ1-2 gives the whole variable domain DSGVTQTPKHLITATGQRVTLRCSPRSGDLSVYWYQQSLDQGLQFLIQYYNGEERAKGNILERFSAQQFPDLHSELNLSSLELGDSALYFCASSRWSADYGYTFGSGTRLTVV.

The chain uses TRBV6-1 and TRBJ1-1; a weak D match, TRBD1 (5 bases). Trimming shortened V by 2 bases and J by 2 bases, and 15 bases separated the two germline ends. This CDR3 spans 16 amino acids. Germline CDR1 is MNHNS and CDR2 is SASEGT. The chain's CDR3 is CASSEIPGHSNTEAFF. In DNA form, the CDR3 reads TGTGCCAGCAGTGAAATTCCAGGACACAGTAACACTGAAGCTTTCTTT.

This chain connects TRBV2 to TRBJ2-3; perhaps TRBD1 as D (5 bases). Trimming took 6 bases from V and 1 from J, leaving 5 bases between them. The CDR3 totals 12 residues. The germline CDR1 and CDR2 sequences are SNHLY and FYNNEI. In nucleotides, the CDR3 is TGTGCCAGCAGACAGGGCACAGATACGCAGTATTTT. It yields the protein CASRQGTDTQYF.

The V gene is TRBV4-1, the J gene TRBJ1-1; 10 positions match TRBD1. CDR1 is MGHRA, CDR2 YSYEKL, per germline. Trimming at V came to 4 bases and at J to 5 bases, leaving 7 bases not matched to a gene. The length of the CDR3 is 15 residues. CDR3 region: CASSLTGQGYTEAFF. DNA for the CDR3: TGCGCCAGCAGCCTTACGGGACAGGGGTATACTGAAGCTTTCTTT.

The gene calls are TRBV13 and TRBJ2-3, with TRBD2 matching 9 bases. The V gene's germline CDR1 is PRHDT and CDR2 FYEKMQ (reference sequence). J lost 3 bases, V lost 5 bases, and 9 bases had no gene match. The CDR3 runs 16 residues. This chain's CDR3 is CASSTGGRGVTDTQYF. DNA for the CDR3: TGTGCCAGCAGCACCGGCGGGAGGGGGGTAACAGATACGCAGTATTTT.